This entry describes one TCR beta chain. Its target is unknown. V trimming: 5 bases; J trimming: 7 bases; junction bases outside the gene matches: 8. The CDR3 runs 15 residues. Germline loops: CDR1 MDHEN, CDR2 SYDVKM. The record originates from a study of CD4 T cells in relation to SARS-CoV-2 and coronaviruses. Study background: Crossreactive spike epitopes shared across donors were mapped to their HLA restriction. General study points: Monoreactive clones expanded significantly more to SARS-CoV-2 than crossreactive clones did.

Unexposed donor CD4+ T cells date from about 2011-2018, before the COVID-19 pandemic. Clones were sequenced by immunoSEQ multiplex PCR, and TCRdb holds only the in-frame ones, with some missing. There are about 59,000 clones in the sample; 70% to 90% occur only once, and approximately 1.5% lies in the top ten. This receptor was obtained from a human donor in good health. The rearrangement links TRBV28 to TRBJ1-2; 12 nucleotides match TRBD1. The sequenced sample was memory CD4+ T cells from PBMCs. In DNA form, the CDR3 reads TGTGCCAGCAGTCGCCCCGGGACAGGGGGCTCTGGCTACACCTTC. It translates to CASSRPGTGGSGYTF.